This T cell receptor beta chain was identified in a study of pediatric ulcerative colitis. Regarding the study as a whole: Substantially fewer templates came from a couple of patients' blood samples. Acute severe colitis showed lower rectal diversity from clonal expansions.

Rectal tissue came from one to two pinch biopsies taken at colonoscopy. A note on this clone: Its antigen is as yet unknown.

This CDR3 is 17 amino acids long. The junction had 14 bases not matched to a gene; V was cut back by 4 bases and J by 5 bases. Germline V lookup: CDR1 SNHLY, CDR2 FYNNEI. Some clones are missing from TCRdb's copy, which holds only in-frame ones; the method was immunoSEQ multiplex PCR. The sample has 30,000 to 40,000 clones; roughly 81% are singletons. This chain joins TRBV2 and TRBJ2-7; 10 positions agree with TRBD1. The TCR was taken from a boy younger than 18 with mild ulcerative colitis. The sequenced sample was gut tissue. CDR3 region: CASSGLAAGQGLDEQYF. CDR3 bases: TGTGCCAGCAGTGGACTGGCGGCGGGACAGGGGCTCGACGAGCAGTACTTC.